This T cell receptor (beta chain) was sequenced in a study of blood T cell repertoires in COVID-19. Study details: Samples taken during acute and convalescent COVID-19 were collected in the United States, Italy and Spain. PBMCs, B-cell-depleted T cells, or T cells provided the cDNA or gDNA that made up the material.

The data were produced by immunoSEQ multiplex PCR, yet TCRdb's version contains in-frame clones alone and is incomplete. The sample lists 60,000 to 70,000 clones, more than 85% occurring once. Germline-derived CDR1 and CDR2 are SGHAT and FQDESV (reference sequence). The CDR3 is 17 residues long. V was clipped by 0 bases and J by 5 bases, with 19 bases between them. The clonotype was recovered from a human donor with active COVID-19. The donor label of this sample is uncertain. The chain combines TRBV11-1 with TRBJ2-5; TRBD2 is a possible D gene (7 bases). Input material: peripheral blood. CDR3 bases: TGTGCCAGCAGCTTAGCCAGCTTTGGGGGGGCGTCGGAGACCCAGTACTTC. Protein sequence: CASSLASFGGASETQYF.